The 26 T cell receptor beta chains presented below share a single source sample, sequenced in a study of CD4 T cells in relation to SARS-CoV-2 and coronaviruses. For these receptors, no antigen is known. Sequencing was performed with immunoSEQ multiplex PCR; in TCRdb, only in-frame clones are kept and a portion is missing. Among just under 30,000 clones listed, about three quarters were seen once. Unexposed donor CD4+ T cells date from about 2011-2018, before the COVID-19 pandemic. After about ten days of culture, CD4+ T cells were isolated. Sequenced input: CD4+ T cells from PBMCs, cultured in vitro. These receptors came from a human donor in good health.

For the CDR3, the DNA is TGCGCCAGCAGTTTTTTAACAGGGGAGGGCACTGAAGCTTTCTTT. Its translation: CASSFLTGEGTEAFF. The chain employs TRBV5-1 and TRBJ1-1; 7 positions agree with TRBD1. V lost 5 bases and J lost 4; bases outside the gene matches: 11. This CDR3 region has 15 residues. CDR1 is SGHRS, CDR2 YFSETQ, per germline.

DNA of the CDR3: TGCAGCGTTGTTTACCCCTCCTACGAGCAGTACTTC. Translation gives CSVVYPSYEQYF. The rearrangement links TRBV29-1 to TRBJ2-7, with D unresolved. CDR3 length: 12 residues. Germline CDR1 and CDR2: SQVTM and ANQGSEA. Trimming left V 4 bases short and J 0 bases short, with 7 bases between.

The chain recombines TRBV12-5 with TRBJ1-6; a possible D gene is TRBD1 (5 bases). Deletions cut 7 bases from V and 8 bases from J, with 18 bases between. This CDR3 spans 15 amino acids. The V gene's germline CDR1 is LGHNT and CDR2 FRNRAP. CDR3 protein: CASARVTVQDSPLHF. As DNA, the CDR3 is TGTGCTAGTGCACGCGTGACAGTGCAAGATTCACCCCTCCACTTT.

This clone was seen just once. The chain carries TRBV7-8 and TRBJ2-5, with D possibly being TRBD1 or TRBD2 (5 bases each). Germline CDR1 and CDR2: SGHVS and FQNEAQ. The CDR3 contains 16 residues. Trimming shortened V by 5 bases and J by 5 bases, and 21 bases separated the two germline ends. The CDR3 sequence is CASSPDPASEGETQYF. The CDR3 DNA reads as TGTGCCAGCAGCCCCGATCCGGCTTCCGAGGGGGAGACCCAGTACTTC.

The rearrangement links TRBV11-2 to TRBJ1-3; D gene ambiguous. V shed 5 bases and J shed 0 bases, with 17 bases lying between them. Germline CDR1 is SGHAT and CDR2 is FQNNGV. The CDR3 length is 17 residues. The CDR3 DNA follows: TGTGCCAGCAGCCTCGACCTGAGGGCCCTCTCTGGAAACACCATATATTTT. Translated, it gives CASSLDLRALSGNTIYF. Based on the CDR3 plus reference TRBV11-2 and TRBJ1-3, the full variable domain is EAGVAQSPRYKIIEKRQSVAFWCNPISGHATLYWYQQILGQGPKLLIQFQNNGVVDDSQLPKDRFSAERLKGVDSTLKIQPAKLEDSAVYLCASSLDLRALSGNTIYFGEGSWLTVV.

Only one count was recorded for this clone. V is TRBV5-1 and J is TRBJ1-1, with 8 bases fitting TRBD1. V was clipped by 2 bases and J by 4 bases; unmatched bases: 7. The CDR3 has 15 amino acids. Per the germline V gene, CDR1 is SGHRS and CDR2 is YFSETQ. As DNA, the CDR3 is TGCGCCAGCAGCTTAACGGGGACAGGAGGCACTGAAGCTTTCTTT. It specifies CASSLTGTGGTEAFF.

The genes are TRBV5-6 and TRBJ2-5; perhaps TRBD2 as D (6 bases). Germline V lookup: CDR1 SGHDT, CDR2 YYEEEE. The CDR3 length is 13 residues. Trimming shortened V by 0 bases and J by 5 bases, and 8 bases separated the two germline ends. This chain's CDR3 is CASSLVSGETQYF. The CDR3 DNA reads TGTGCCAGCAGCTTGGTCAGCGGGGAGACCCAGTACTTC.

The genes are TRBV7-2 and TRBJ2-1; 12 bases map to TRBD2. V was pared by 4 bases and J by 8 bases, with 12 bases of the junction left unmatched. The germline gives CDR1 SGHTA, CDR2 FQGNSA. This CDR3 is 17 amino acids long. CDR3 bases: TGTGCCAGCAGCTCTAGTAAGACTAGCGGGGGAGGGGATGAGCAGTTCTTC. Protein: CASSSSKTSGGGDEQFF.

This rearrangement joins TRBV4-3 to TRBJ1-1; TRBD1 matches 7 bases. Germline lookup yields CDR1 LGHNA and CDR2 YSLEER. Trimming took 1 base from V and 4 from J; bases not matched to a gene: 9. There are 16 residues in the CDR3. This CDR3 reads CASSQAVRGPGTEAFF. The CDR3 DNA follows: TGCGCCAGCAGCCAAGCTGTGAGGGGGCCGGGCACTGAAGCTTTCTTT.

The chain joins TRBV5-1 to TRBJ1-6, with 11 bases identical to TRBD1. The CDR3 loop spans 16 amino acids. The V and J ends lost 4 bases and 7 bases, in that order; junction bases with no gene match: 7. Germline V CDR1 and CDR2: SGHRS, YFSETQ. DNA for the CDR3: TGCGCCAGCAGCGGCAAGGGACAGGGGGGAAATTCACCCCTCCACTTT. Protein product: CASSGKGQGGNSPLHF.

This rearrangement joins TRBV9 to TRBJ2-1; D perhaps matches TRBD1 (6 bases). The CDR3 is 15 amino acids. V dropped 2 bases and J dropped 3 bases, with 12 bases sitting between them. Germline V gene data show CDR1 as SGDLS and CDR2 as YYNGEE. For the CDR3, the DNA is TGTGCCAGCAGCGTTATGACAGGCCTCTACAATGAGCAGTTCTTC. Protein product: CASSVMTGLYNEQFF.

This clone was recorded a few times. The chain carries TRBV18 and TRBJ1-6, with 10 bases lining up with TRBD1. The ends lost 6 bases at V and 9 bases at J; junction bases unmatched: 5. The germline V gene has CDR1 KGHSH and CDR2 LQKENI. The CDR3 is 14 residues long. In DNA, the CDR3 is TGTGCCAGCTCGCCCGGGACAGGGGTTTCACCCCTCCACTTT. It specifies CASSPGTGVSPLHF.

J is TRBJ2-2 and V is TRBV10-3; D possibly corresponds to TRBD1 (7 bases). V shed 3 bases and J shed 7 bases, with 18 bases lying between them. The CDR3 runs to 16 residues. Per germline, CDR1 ENHRY and CDR2 SYGVKD. CDR3 in DNA: TGTGCCATCAGTGAATCGAGTGGAGGGGGCAACGGGGAGCTGTTTTTT. Translating it yields CAISESSGGGNGELFF.

The chain recombines TRBV21-1 with TRBJ1-1. TRBV21-1 is flagged as a pseudogene. This CDR3 is 14 amino acids long. The CDR3 loop is CASSEGKGCSEAFF. CDR3 in DNA: TGTGCCAGCAGCGAAGGAAAAGGGTGTTCTGAAGCTTTCTTT.

The V and J genes are TRBV19 and TRBJ1-5; TRBD1 might be the D (6 bases). The CDR3 has 14 amino acids. Germline V gene sequence: CDR1 LNHDA, CDR2 SQIVND (reference sequence). V lost 10 bases and J 5 bases, leaving 18 bases between the germline ends. The CDR3 spells CATRRYRDDQPQHF. CDR3 in DNA: TGTGCCACCAGGAGGTACAGGGATGATCAGCCCCAGCATTTT.

This rearrangement joins TRBV9 to TRBJ2-1, with 11 positions matching TRBD2. J gave up 8 bases and V 0 bases, and 13 bases lay outside the gene matches. CDR1 is SGDLS, CDR2 YYNGEE, per germline. CDR3 length equals 18 residues. CDR3 in DNA: TGTGCCAGCAGCGTAGGTTTAGGACTAGCGGGCAGTAGGGATGAGCAGTTCTTC. Residues: CASSVGLGLAGSRDEQFF.

Only a few counts were recorded for this clone. The chain has TRBV19 and TRBJ1-2; no definite D call. This CDR3 contains 15 residues. The V end lost 4 bases, the J end lost 2 bases, and 14 bases lay between the germline ends. Germline CDR1 LNHDA, CDR2 SQIVND (reference sequence). The CDR3, as DNA: TGTGCCAGTAGTACCCCTGAACAGCTAAACTATGGCTACACCTTC. Its translation is CASSTPEQLNYGYTF.

The rearrangement joins TRBV21-1 to TRBJ2-7; the D call TRBD2 from the table was never checked on the DNA. TRBV21-1 is recorded as a pseudogene. CDR3 length: 16 amino acids. CDR3 bases: TGTGCCAGCAGCAAAAGGAGGCGGGAGAGCTCCTACGAGCAGTACTTC. The encoded protein is CASSKRRRESSYEQYF.

The chain uses TRBV2 and TRBJ2-3, with TRBD2 as a possible D gene (5 bases). Germline V gives CDR1 SNHLY, CDR2 FYNNEI. V was cut by 3 bases and J by 6 bases, with 16 bases left in between. The CDR3 length is 15 residues. CDR3 sequence reads: CASSEEDRTSDTQYF. The CDR3 coding sequence is TGTGCCAGCAGTGAGGAGGACCGCACTTCGGATACGCAGTATTTT. Drawing the rest from reference TRBV2 and TRBJ2-3, the complete variable domain is EPEVTQTPSHQVTQMGQEVILRCVPISNHLYFYWYRQILGQKVEFLVSFYNNEISEKSEIFDDQFSVERPDGSNFTLKIRSTKLEDSAMYFCASSEEDRTSDTQYFGPGTRLTVL.

V is TRBV19 and J is TRBJ2-7, with D possibly TRBD2 on 6 matching bases. The V end lost 0 bases, the J end lost 4 bases, and 10 bases lay between the germline ends. This CDR3 is 14 amino acids long. Germline V CDR1 and CDR2: LNHDA, SQIVND (reference sequence). CDR3 DNA: TGTGCCAGTAGTATAGATGAAGGGAGGTACGAGCAGTACTTC. Translated: CASSIDEGRYEQYF.

The rearrangement joins TRBV18 to TRBJ1-4; 8 bases fit TRBD1. J was trimmed by 4 bases and V by 6 bases; bases with no gene match: 7. Per the germline V gene, CDR1 is KGHSH and CDR2 is LQKENI. This CDR3 is 15 amino acids long. CDR3 DNA: TGTGCCAGCTCCCCGGCAGGGGGCGGTAATGAAAAACTGTTTTTT. Its protein is CASSPAGGGNEKLFF.

This rearrangement joins TRBV2 to TRBJ2-5; 14 bases align to TRBD2. Germline-derived CDR1 and CDR2 are SNHLY and FYNNEI. V shed 3 bases and J 4 bases; nucleotides not matched to a gene: 4. CDR3 size: 16 residues. The CDR3, as DNA: TGTGCCAGCAGTGAGACTAGCGGGAGGGCGGGAGAGACCCAGTACTTC. It specifies CASSETSGRAGETQYF.

The chain joins TRBV4-1 to TRBJ2-5; 12 bases match TRBD2. The V segment lost 1 base and the J segment 6 bases; nucleotides outside the gene matches: 6. This CDR3 region has 16 residues. Per germline, CDR1 MGHRA and CDR2 YSYEKL. The CDR3 region is CASSQGTSGRRQTQYF. The DNA of the CDR3 is TGCGCCAGCAGCCAAGGAACTAGCGGGAGGAGACAGACCCAGTACTTC.

V and J are TRBV6-5 and TRBJ1-4; tentatively, D is TRBD1 (6 bases). Trimming cost V 5 bases and J 8 bases, with 6 bases left between them. The CDR3 is 11 residues long. Germline CDR1 is MNHEY and CDR2 is SVGAGI. CDR3 nucleotides: TGTGCCAGCAGTCAGGGGGAAAAACTGTTTTTT. Translating it yields CASSQGEKLFF.

This chain links TRBV7-2 with TRBJ1-2; TRBD1 is a possible D gene (5 bases). The germline V and J ends were trimmed by 5 bases and 5 bases, with 18 bases remaining between them. The CDR3 contains 15 residues. Germline V gives CDR1 SGHTA, CDR2 FQGNSA. DNA for the CDR3: TGTGCCAGCAGCGAGGGCCTGGGGGGAAATTATGGCTACACCTTC. Translating gives CASSEGLGGNYGYTF.

The sample holds a few counts of this clone. The V call is TRBV4-3, the J call TRBJ2-2; D unclear. There are 15 residues in the CDR3. Germline assignment: CDR1 LGHNA and CDR2 YSLEER. V lost 0 bases and J 4 bases, leaving 9 bases between the germline ends. The CDR3, as DNA: TGCGCCAGCAGCCAAGAACCAGCTAGCACCGGGGAGCTGTTTTTT. Its translation is CASSQEPASTGELFF.